A single sample is the source of the 16 T cell receptor beta chains below, sequenced in a study of shared clonotypes between healthy human individuals. Assay used: immunoSEQ multiplex PCR; TCRdb lists only in-frame clones, some missing. Here the sample spans roughly 760,000 clones, approximately 79% being singletons. The sample was memory CD4+ T cells sorted from blood. The subset here: CD45RA-negative fraction. The origin of the receptors is a woman under 40 in good health.

This clone has just a few counts. The chain carries TRBV28 and TRBJ1-2; D ambiguous. This CDR3 has 12 amino acids. Germline V lookup: CDR1 MDHEN, CDR2 SYDVKM. Deletions cut 8 bases from V and 7 bases from J, with 14 bases between. In DNA, the CDR3 is TGTGCCAGCGGGGAGGTTGGGTTTGGCTACACCTTC. It is translated as CASGEVGFGYTF.

The V call is TRBV11-1, the J call TRBJ2-1, with TRBD1 matching over 12 bases. Looked up from germline, CDR1 is SGHAT and CDR2 is FQDESV (reference sequence). This CDR3 has 15 amino acids. The junction had 1 base not matched to a gene; V was cut back by 3 bases and J by 4 bases. CDR3 amino acids: CASSLGQGAYNEQFF. CDR3 sequence (DNA): TGTGCCAGCAGCTTGGGACAGGGGGCATACAATGAGCAGTTCTTC.

As regards this clone: At the DNA level, this CDR3 is encoded by other sequences in the same sample as well. V is TRBV7-9 and J is TRBJ1-1; no clear D gene. The germline V and J ends were trimmed by 3 bases and 6 bases, with 8 bases remaining between them. The CDR3 is 12 amino acids. The V gene's germline CDR1 is SEHNR and CDR2 FQNEAQ (reference sequence). The DNA for the CDR3 is TGTGCCAGCAGCTTTCCGGACCCTGAAGCTTTCTTT. Translated: CASSFPDPEAFF.

This chain joins TRBV5-8 and TRBJ2-7; D remains ambiguous. With 8 bases removed from V and 5 bases from J, the gap between germline ends came to 14 bases. Germline V gives CDR1 SGHTS, CDR2 YDEGEE. The CDR3 is made up of 12 amino acids. The CDR3 region is CASTGNLDEQYF. The CDR3 DNA follows: TGTGCCAGTACTGGCAATTTGGACGAGCAGTACTTC.

J is TRBJ2-2 and V is TRBV5-1, with 7 bases fitting TRBD2. The trim removed 4 bases at V and 9 bases at J, leaving 12 bases unmatched. The CDR3 consists of 15 residues. CDR1 SGHRS and CDR2 YFSETQ come from the germline V gene. CDR3 coding DNA: TGCGCCAGCAGCCCCTCAGCGGGGAGTCCCCGGGAGCTGTTTTTT. Encoded protein: CASSPSAGSPRELFF.

In its sample, this clone was seen a few times. This chain joins TRBV30 and TRBJ2-2; perhaps TRBD1 as D (5 bases). The CDR3 is 12 residues long. CDR1 is GTSNPN, CDR2 SVGIG, per germline (reference sequence). V dropped 1 base and J dropped 5 bases, with 5 bases sitting between them. CDR3 residues: CAWSGQTGELFF. The CDR3 DNA is TGTGCCTGGAGTGGACAGACCGGGGAGCTGTTTTTT. The full variable domain, its missing parts supplied by reference TRBV30 and TRBJ2-2, is SQTIHQWPATLVQPVGSPLSLECTVEGTSNPNLYWYRQAAGRGLQLLFYSVGIGQISSEVPQNLSASRPQDRQFILSSKKLLLSDSGFYLCAWSGQTGELFFGEGSRLTVL.

The rearrangement links TRBV5-4 to TRBJ2-3; tentatively, D is TRBD2 (6 bases). The CDR3 extends over 13 amino acids. Germline-derived CDR1 and CDR2 are SGHNT and YYREEE (reference sequence). With 0 bases removed from V and 6 bases from J, the gap between germline ends came to 8 bases. The CDR3 reads CASSLGGDDTQYF. DNA for the CDR3: TGTGCCAGCAGCTTGGGGGGGGATGATACGCAGTATTTT.

The chain is built from TRBV27 and TRBJ1-4; 9 positions agree with TRBD1. The CDR3 loop spans 17 amino acids. Germline values: CDR1 MNHEY, CDR2 SMNVEV (reference sequence). V was clipped by 5 bases and J by 8 bases; unmatched bases: 15. This CDR3 is CASSSRDRVNPLEKLFF. CDR3 bases: TGTGCCAGCAGTAGCAGGGACAGGGTGAATCCGCTCGAAAAACTGTTTTTT.

This clone was detected only once. V and J are TRBV5-1 and TRBJ1-1; D may be TRBD1 (6 bases). CDR3 length equals 15 residues. The germline CDR1 and CDR2 sequences are SGHRS and YFSETQ. V was cut by 3 bases and J by 0 bases, with 12 bases left in between. The CDR3 DNA sequence: TGCGCCAGCAGCTCACCGGGACACCTGAACACTGAAGCTTTCTTT. Translating gives CASSSPGHLNTEAFF. Together with reference TRBV5-1 and TRBJ1-1, the CDR3 gives the full variable domain: KAGVTQTPRYLIKTRGQQVTLSCSPISGHRSVSWYQQTPGQGLQFLFEYFSETQRNKGNFPGRFSGRQFSNSRSEMNVSTLELGDSALYLCASSSPGHLNTEAFFGQGTRLTVV.

V and J are TRBV29-1 and TRBJ2-5; 8 nucleotides line up with TRBD2. Germline-derived CDR1 and CDR2 are SQVTM and ANQGSEA. Trimming at V came to 1 base and at J to 9 bases, leaving 7 bases not matched to a gene. CDR3 size: 13 residues. CDR3 amino acids: CSVEAQPGGAQYF. The CDR3 DNA reads TGCAGCGTTGAAGCTCAGCCCGGGGGGGCCCAGTACTTC.

This rearrangement joins TRBV2 to TRBJ1-3, with TRBD1 matching over 12 bases. Germline CDR1 SNHLY, CDR2 FYNNEI. V dropped 6 bases and J dropped 4; count of bases not matched to a gene: 4. The CDR3 sequence is 15 residues long. The CDR3 protein is CASSRDRGLGNTIYF. The CDR3 coding sequence is TGTGCCAGCAGCCGGGACAGGGGGCTCGGAAACACCATATATTTT.

The CDR3 coding sequence is TGTGCCAGTATGCGGCAATTTAATGAAAAACTGTTTTTT. This translates into CASMRQFNEKLFF. The V and J genes are TRBV19 and TRBJ1-4; D gene uncertain. CDR3 length: 13 residues. The V gene's germline CDR1 is LNHDA and CDR2 SQIVND (reference sequence). Trimming removed 7 bases from V and 4 bases from J, with 10 bases in between.

The chain joins TRBV2 to TRBJ1-2; 8 positions match TRBD1. The CDR3 covers 13 residues. Trimming at V came to 3 bases and at J to 13 bases, leaving 10 bases not matched to a gene. From germline, CDR1 is SNHLY and CDR2 FYNNEI. Here the CDR3 DNA reads TGTGCCAGCAGTGAGGGGGACAGGTATTTATCCACCTTC. Amino acid sequence: CASSEGDRYLSTF.

This clone was seen a handful of times. This rearrangement joins TRBV6-1 to TRBJ1-5; TRBD1 is a possible D gene (6 bases). This CDR3 is built from 16 residues. Trimming took off 3 bases at V and 11 bases at J, with 23 bases between the two ends. Germline-derived CDR1 and CDR2 are MNHNS and SASEGT. CDR3 sequence: CASSEFSLGGRTAQHF. The CDR3 coding sequence is TGTGCCAGCAGTGAGTTTTCGTTGGGGGGCCGGACAGCCCAGCATTTT.

This clone showed up just once. The chain joins TRBV7-2 to TRBJ2-7, with TRBD2 identical over 14 bases. This CDR3 has 17 residues. Germline V gives CDR1 SGHTA, CDR2 FQGNSA. J was trimmed by 2 bases and V by 4 bases; bases with no gene match: 7. The DNA for the CDR3 is TGTGCCAGCAGCTCCCCGGGACTAGCGGGAGATGCCTACGAGCAGTACTTC. It encodes CASSSPGLAGDAYEQYF.

The rearrangement links TRBV19 to TRBJ2-7, with TRBD1 matching 8 bases. The CDR3 runs 16 residues. Germline CDR1 reads LNHDA; CDR2 reads SQIVND (reference sequence). J gave up 4 bases and V 2 bases, and 10 bases lay outside the gene matches. CDR3 DNA sequence: TGTGCCAGTAGTATAAAACGACAGGGGAGAGGGTACGAGCAGTACTTC. It translates to CASSIKRQGRGYEQYF.